A selection of T cell receptor beta chains follows, all from one sample in a study of cytomegalovirus exposure and HLA in healthy donors. The protocol was immunoSEQ multiplex PCR, while the TCRdb copy is restricted to in-frame clones and leaves out a portion. The top ten hold 1% of the sample, which has about 190,000 clones, 75% to 90% seen once. Sequencing input: PBMCs. These receptor sequences come from a boy aged 2-9 years in good health and CMV-seronegative. CDR3s include the opening cysteine and the closing phenylalanine or tryptophan. The D gene is left open where the match is weak. Size values are once, few and many counts, or a class for expanded clones, and some rows have none.

j_call clone_size v_call d_call cdr3_aa cdr3_nt
TRBJ1-2 - TRBV10-3 TRBD1 CAISEEGGAGGYTF TGTGCCATCAGTGAAGAAGGGGGCGCGGGTGGCTACACCTTC
TRBJ2-1 - TRBV19 TRBD1 CASSLGQVTEQFF TGTGCCAGTAGTCTCGGACAGGTTACTGAGCAGTTCTTC
TRBJ1-1 - TRBV6-1 - CASSEARGSEAFF TGTGCCAGCAGTGAAGCCCGAGGATCCGAAGCTTTCTTT
TRBJ2-3 - TRBV5-1 TRBD2 CASSSGLAGGASTDTQYF TGCGCCAGCAGCTCGGGACTAGCGGGAGGAGCTAGCACAGATACGCAGTATTTT
TRBJ1-5 - TRBV28 - CASSLAPNQPQHF TGTGCCAGCAGTTTGGCCCCCAATCAGCCCCAGCATTTT
TRBJ2-5 - TRBV7-2 TRBD2 CASSSLFTSAQETQYF TGTGCCAGCAGCTCCCTTTTTACTAGCGCCCAAGAGACCCAGTACTTC
TRBJ2-5 - TRBV7-9 - CASSAAVYQETQYF TGTGCCAGCAGCGCCGCGGTGTACCAAGAGACCCAGTACTTC
TRBJ2-1 - TRBV9 - CASSVEGGRYNEQFF TGTGCCAGCAGCGTAGAGGGGGGGAGATACAATGAGCAGTTCTTC
TRBJ2-1 - TRBV29-1 TRBD2 CSVRGTPVTGTSGSLRDNEQFF TGCAGCGTCCGCGGGACCCCCGTTACCGGGACTAGCGGGTCTCTTCGAGACAATGAGCAGTTCTTC
TRBJ2-7 once TRBV7-9 - CASSLAAAYGGGQYF TGTGCCAGCAGCTTAGCCGCAGCCTACGGGGGTGGGCAGTACTTC
TRBJ2-1 - TRBV6-4 TRBD2 CASSAAVTSGRGLFF TGTGCCAGCAGTGCAGCTGTAACTAGCGGGAGAGGTCTGTTCTTC
TRBJ1-3 - TRBV7-9 TRBD1 CSSSFADRRNTIYF TGTTCCAGCAGCTTCGCGGACAGGAGAAACACCATATATTTT
TRBJ1-1 - TRBV5-4 TRBD1 CASSAGTANTEAFF TGTGCCAGCAGCGCCGGGACAGCGAACACTGAAGCTTTCTTT
TRBJ2-1 few TRBV6-1 - CASSEIRQVRNEQFF TGTGCCAGCAGTGAAATAAGGCAGGTACGCAATGAGCAGTTCTTC
TRBJ2-3 once TRBV5-1 - CASSLARGVGSSDTQYF TGCGCCAGCAGCTTGGCCCGGGGTGTCGGGAGCTCAGATACGCAGTATTTT
TRBJ1-3 - TRBV23-1 - CASSQSALKPLGNTIYF TGCGCCAGCAGTCAATCGGCCCTGAAACCCCTCGGAAACACCATATATTTT
TRBJ1-2 - TRBV5-1 TRBD1 CASSLGPGQGDYGYTF TGCGCCAGCAGCTTGGGCCCCGGACAGGGAGACTATGGCTACACCTTC
TRBJ2-3 - TRBV6-9 - CASSYLPYSTDTQYF TGTGCCAGCAGTTATTTACCCTATAGCACAGATACGCAGTATTTT
TRBJ2-7 - TRBV5-1 TRBD2 CASSLNRLAAVDEQYF TGCGCCAGCAGCCTCAACCGACTAGCGGCCGTCGACGAGCAGTACTTC
TRBJ2-1 - TRBV18 - CASSRPSSSNEQFF TGTGCCAGCTCGCGACCTAGTTCGAGCAATGAGCAGTTCTTC
TRBJ2-7 few TRBV2 - CASGYRDYEQYF TGTGCCAGCGGGTACAGGGACTACGAGCAGTACTTC
TRBJ2-1 once TRBV29-1 TRBD1 CSAPRTGVINEQFF TGCAGCGCCCCTCGGACAGGGGTTATCAATGAGCAGTTCTTC
TRBJ1-2 - TRBV10-3 - CAIRSQGLGGYTF TGTGCCATCAGATCCCAGGGGCTCGGAGGCTACACCTTC
TRBJ1-3 - TRBV18 TRBD1 CASSQDRGTNTIYF TGTGCCAGCTCACAGGACAGGGGAACAAACACCATATATTTT
TRBJ2-1 once TRBV28 - CASSLSEEVLRNEQFF TGTGCCAGCAGTTTATCTGAGGAAGTACTTAGGAATGAGCAGTTCTTC
TRBJ1-4 - TRBV19 - CASSIGQGWSEKLFF TGTGCCAGTAGTATAGGGCAGGGATGGAGCGAAAAACTGTTTTTT
TRBJ1-2 few TRBV6-5 - CASSYSRFTDNGYTF TGTGCCAGCAGTTACTCGAGGTTTACGGATAATGGCTACACCTTC
TRBJ1-6 - TRBV9 TRBD1 CASSLTSRGPDSPLHF TGTGCCAGCAGCCTTACTTCCAGGGGGCCGGATTCACCCCTCCACTTT
TRBJ2-1 - TRBV6-6 - CASSSLSREKQFF TGTGCCAGCAGTTCCCTGTCACGGGAGAAGCAGTTCTTC
TRBJ1-1 - TRBV5-1 - CASSLGQSYTEAFF TGCGCCAGCAGCTTGGGACAGTCCTACACTGAAGCTTTCTTT
TRBJ2-7 - TRBV2 TRBD2 CASSVRGSSHEQYF TGTGCCAGCAGTGTCCGCGGGAGTTCCCACGAGCAGTACTTC
TRBJ1-5 - TRBV27 TRBD1 CASSDQTGYQPQHF TGTGCCAGCAGTGACCAGACAGGGTACCAGCCCCAGCATTTT
TRBJ2-2 - TRBV28 - CASWEDTGELFF TGTGCAAGTTGGGAGGACACCGGGGAGCTGTTTTTT
TRBJ1-2 - TRBV7-9 TRBD1 CASSSQGRGYGYTF TGTGCCAGCAGCTCACAGGGGCGCGGCTATGGCTACACCTTC
TRBJ1-2 - TRBV27 TRBD1 CASSRGRQGTNYGYTF TGTGCCAGCAGTAGGGGCCGACAGGGGACAAACTATGGCTACACCTTC